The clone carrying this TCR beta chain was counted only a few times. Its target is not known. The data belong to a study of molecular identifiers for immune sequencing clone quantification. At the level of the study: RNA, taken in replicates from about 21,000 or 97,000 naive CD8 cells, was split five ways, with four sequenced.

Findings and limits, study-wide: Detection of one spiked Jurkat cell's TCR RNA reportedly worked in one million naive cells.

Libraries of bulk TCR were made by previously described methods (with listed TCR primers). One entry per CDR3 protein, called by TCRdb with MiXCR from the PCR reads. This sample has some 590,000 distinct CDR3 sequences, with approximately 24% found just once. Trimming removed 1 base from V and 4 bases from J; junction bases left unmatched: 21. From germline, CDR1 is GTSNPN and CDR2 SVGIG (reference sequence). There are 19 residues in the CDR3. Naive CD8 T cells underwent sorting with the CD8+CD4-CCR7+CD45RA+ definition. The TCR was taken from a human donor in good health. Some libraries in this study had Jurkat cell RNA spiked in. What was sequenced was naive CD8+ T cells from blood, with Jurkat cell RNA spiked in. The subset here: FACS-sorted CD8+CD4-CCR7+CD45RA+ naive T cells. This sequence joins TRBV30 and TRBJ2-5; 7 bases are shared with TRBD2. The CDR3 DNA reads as TGTGCCTGGAGTGGTTGGGAGACTAACGGACTAGGTTTGGTAGAGACCCAGTACTTC. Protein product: CAWSGWETNGLGLVETQYF.